This is a list of T cell receptor beta chains from one sample in a study of cytomegalovirus exposure and HLA in healthy donors. TCRdb's copy holds only in-frame clones and misses some; the assay was immunoSEQ multiplex PCR. The sample gives under 150,000 clones, around 79% of which show up once; 1.5% to 2% is in the top ten. The source material was PBMCs. Receptors were obtained from a woman under 40 in good health and CMV-seronegative. CDR3s include the opening cysteine and the closing phenylalanine or tryptophan. D genes are given only for firm matches. Only some rows state a clone size, as once, few, many or a class for expanded clones.

d_gene: -; abundance: -; v_gene: TRBV2; j_gene: TRBJ2-2; CDR3nt: TGTGCCAGCAGCCTCGAGGCGGGCGGGGAGCTGTTTTTT; CDR3aa: CASSLEAGGELFF
d_gene: -; abundance: few; v_gene: TRBV9; j_gene: TRBJ2-7; CDR3nt: TGTGCCAGCAGCGTAACCCCTAGCTCCTACGAGCAGTACTTC; CDR3aa: CASSVTPSSYEQYF
d_gene: TRBD1; abundance: -; v_gene: TRBV4-1; j_gene: TRBJ1-6; CDR3nt: TGCGCCAGCAGCCAAGACCCATTGGGTGGGGACAGGGTAGGTTCACCCCTCCACTTT; CDR3aa: CASSQDPLGGDRVGSPLHF
d_gene: TRBD1; abundance: once; v_gene: TRBV4-3; j_gene: TRBJ1-2; CDR3nt: TGCGCCAGCAGCCAAGATCAGGGGACAGGCTATGGCTACACCTTC; CDR3aa: CASSQDQGTGYGYTF
d_gene: TRBD1; abundance: -; v_gene: TRBV6-5; j_gene: TRBJ1-1; CDR3nt: TGTGCCAGCAGTTCGCCTCGACAGGGCTTGAACACTGAAGCTTTCTTT; CDR3aa: CASSSPRQGLNTEAFF
d_gene: -; abundance: -; v_gene: TRBV27; j_gene: TRBJ1-1; CDR3nt: TGTGCCAGCAGTTTGGGCACAGGGAACACTGAAGCTTTCTTT; CDR3aa: CASSLGTGNTEAFF
d_gene: TRBD1; abundance: -; v_gene: TRBV27; j_gene: TRBJ2-2; CDR3nt: TGTGCCAGCAGGGGACAGGGGGCGCATACCGGGGAGCTGTTTTTT; CDR3aa: CASRGQGAHTGELFF
d_gene: -; abundance: -; v_gene: TRBV9; j_gene: TRBJ1-1; CDR3nt: TGTGCCAGCAGCTCCCCAGGGAACACTGAAGCTTTCTTT; CDR3aa: CASSSPGNTEAFF
d_gene: -; abundance: few; v_gene: TRBV7-2; j_gene: TRBJ1-1; CDR3nt: TGTGCCAGCAGCTTAGTCTCAGGCGCCGTAAACACTGAAGCTTTCTTT; CDR3aa: CASSLVSGAVNTEAFF
d_gene: TRBD1; abundance: -; v_gene: TRBV6-6; j_gene: TRBJ1-5; CDR3nt: TGTGCCAGCAGGGATGACAGGGGGCGCGCTCAGCCCCAGCATTTT; CDR3aa: CASRDDRGRAQPQHF
d_gene: -; abundance: once; v_gene: TRBV6-1; j_gene: TRBJ2-7; CDR3nt: TGTGCCAGCATGGGGGGGGCGCCCCACCCCTACGAGCAGTACTTC; CDR3aa: CASMGGAPHPYEQYF
d_gene: -; abundance: -; v_gene: TRBV5-1; j_gene: TRBJ1-6; CDR3nt: TGCGCCAGCAGCTTGGATCAGGCCGCTGCTGGAAACAATTCACCCCTCCACTTT; CDR3aa: CASSLDQAAAGNNSPLHF
d_gene: TRBD1; abundance: -; v_gene: TRBV2; j_gene: TRBJ2-4; CDR3nt: TGTGCCAGCAACGACAGGGGGATACTAGCCAAAAACATTCAGTACTTC; CDR3aa: CASNDRGILAKNIQYF
d_gene: TRBD1; abundance: -; v_gene: TRBV5-1; j_gene: TRBJ1-1; CDR3nt: TGCGCCAGCAGCTTCTATTTACAGGGGAGCACTGAAGCTTTCTTT; CDR3aa: CASSFYLQGSTEAFF
d_gene: TRBD1; abundance: -; v_gene: TRBV20-1; j_gene: TRBJ2-7; CDR3nt: TGCAGTGCCGTCAGGACAGGGGAGTACTTC; CDR3aa: CSAVRTGEYF
d_gene: -; abundance: -; v_gene: TRBV19; j_gene: TRBJ1-6; CDR3nt: TGTGCCAGTAGGACAACAGGGCACCTCCACTTT; CDR3aa: CASRTTGHLHF
d_gene: -; abundance: -; v_gene: TRBV9; j_gene: TRBJ1-1; CDR3nt: TGTGCCAGCAGCGTTAAATCAGGGAACACTGAAGCTTTCTTT; CDR3aa: CASSVKSGNTEAFF
d_gene: TRBD1; abundance: -; v_gene: TRBV7-2; j_gene: TRBJ1-2; CDR3nt: TGTGCCAGCAGCGATTGGGGACAGGACAGGGTGATCTATGGCTACACCTTC; CDR3aa: CASSDWGQDRVIYGYTF
d_gene: -; abundance: -; v_gene: TRBV25-1; j_gene: TRBJ1-2; CDR3nt: TGTGCCAGCAGCGCAGGGTCGATCGGATCCTATGGCTACACCTTC; CDR3aa: CASSAGSIGSYGYTF
d_gene: -; abundance: -; v_gene: TRBV4-1; j_gene: TRBJ2-1; CDR3nt: TGCGCCAGCAGCCAAGTGCGTGGGGGGGAGCAGTTCTTC; CDR3aa: CASSQVRGGEQFF
d_gene: -; abundance: -; v_gene: TRBV10-2; j_gene: TRBJ1-6; CDR3nt: TGCGCCAGCAGTGAGTCCGCCGGGAGTTCACCCCTCCACTTT; CDR3aa: CASSESAGSSPLHF
d_gene: TRBD1; abundance: -; v_gene: TRBV15; j_gene: TRBJ1-2; CDR3nt: TGTGCCACCAGCAGAGAGGACCAGGGGGCTAACTATGGCTACACCTTC; CDR3aa: CATSREDQGANYGYTF
d_gene: -; abundance: -; v_gene: TRBV19; j_gene: TRBJ1-1; CDR3nt: TGTGCCAGTAGTATAGAAGGTGGGCCAGGGGCTGAAGCTTTCTTT; CDR3aa: CASSIEGGPGAEAFF
d_gene: -; abundance: -; v_gene: TRBV6-6; j_gene: TRBJ1-3; CDR3nt: TGTGCCAGCAGTCCCTCCCGGGGGAGGGAAAACACCATATATTTT; CDR3aa: CASSPSRGRENTIYF
d_gene: -; abundance: -; v_gene: TRBV23-1; j_gene: TRBJ2-7; CDR3nt: TGCGCCAGTCCCCGCACAGTCTCCTACGAGCAGTACTTC; CDR3aa: CASPRTVSYEQYF
d_gene: TRBD1; abundance: few; v_gene: TRBV6-6; j_gene: TRBJ1-5; CDR3nt: TGTGCCATATCGGGGACAGGCAATCAGCCCCAGCATTTT; CDR3aa: CAISGTGNQPQHF
d_gene: TRBD2; abundance: -; v_gene: TRBV7-8; j_gene: TRBJ2-1; CDR3nt: TGTGCCAGCAGCCGGCATCTAGCGGGGGACAATGAGCAGTTCTTC; CDR3aa: CASSRHLAGDNEQFF